This record concerns one TCR beta chain sequence. The antigen is not known. TCRdb's table, derived via immunoSEQ multiplex PCR, lists solely in-frame clones and lacks some. The sample holds about 86,000 clones, almost 80% seen once. This sample was taken from a study of T cell responses to AZD1222 COVID-19 vaccine. Study findings and constraints: Epitopes outside B.1.351 and B.1.1.7 mutated regions reportedly drew nearly half of spike TCRs.

The V gene's germline CDR1 is SGHRS and CDR2 YFSETQ. The CDR3 totals 15 residues. J was trimmed by 0 bases and V by 4 bases; bases with no gene match: 4. Here the sequenced sample was peripheral blood, taken on day 0 of AZD1222 vaccination. The chain links TRBV5-1 to TRBJ2-7; 10 bases agree with TRBD2. The receptor comes from an adult in good health. The chain's CDR3 is CASSLSSGSSYEQYF. The CDR3 DNA follows: TGCGCCAGCAGCCTCTCTAGCGGGAGCTCCTACGAGCAGTACTTC.